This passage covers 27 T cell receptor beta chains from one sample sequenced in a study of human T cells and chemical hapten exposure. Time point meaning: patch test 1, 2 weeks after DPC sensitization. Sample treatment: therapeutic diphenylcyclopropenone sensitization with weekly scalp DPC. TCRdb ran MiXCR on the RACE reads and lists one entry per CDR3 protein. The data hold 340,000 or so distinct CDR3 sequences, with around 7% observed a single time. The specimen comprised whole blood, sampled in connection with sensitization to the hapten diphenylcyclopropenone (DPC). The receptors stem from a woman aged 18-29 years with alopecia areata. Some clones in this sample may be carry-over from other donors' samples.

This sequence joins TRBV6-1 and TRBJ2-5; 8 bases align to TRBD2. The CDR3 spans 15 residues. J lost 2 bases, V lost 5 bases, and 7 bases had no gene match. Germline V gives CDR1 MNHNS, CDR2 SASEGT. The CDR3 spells CASSLSGGTQETQYF. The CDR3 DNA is TGTGCCAGCAGTCTGAGCGGGGGAACTCAAGAGACCCAGTACTTC.

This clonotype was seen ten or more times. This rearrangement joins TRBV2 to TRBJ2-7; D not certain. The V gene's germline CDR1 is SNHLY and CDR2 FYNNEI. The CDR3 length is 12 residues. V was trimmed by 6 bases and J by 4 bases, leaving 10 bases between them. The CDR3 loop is CASSYHAYEQYF. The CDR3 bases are TGTGCCAGCAGCTACCATGCTTACGAGCAGTACTTC.

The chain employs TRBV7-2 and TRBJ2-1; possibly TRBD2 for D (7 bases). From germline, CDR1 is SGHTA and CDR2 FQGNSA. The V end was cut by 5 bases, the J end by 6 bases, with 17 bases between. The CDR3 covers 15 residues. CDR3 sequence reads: CASSPRRGGSNEQFF. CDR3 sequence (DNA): TGTGCCAGCAGCCCAAGGAGGGGGGGATCCAATGAGCAGTTCTTC.

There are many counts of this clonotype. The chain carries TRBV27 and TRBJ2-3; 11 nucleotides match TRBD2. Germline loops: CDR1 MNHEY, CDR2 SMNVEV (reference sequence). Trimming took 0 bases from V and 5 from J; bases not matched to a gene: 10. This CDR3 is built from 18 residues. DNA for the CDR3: TGTGCCAGCAGTTTATCGAGCCTAGCGGGGGGCCAAGAAGATACGCAGTATTTT. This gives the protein CASSLSSLAGGQEDTQYF.

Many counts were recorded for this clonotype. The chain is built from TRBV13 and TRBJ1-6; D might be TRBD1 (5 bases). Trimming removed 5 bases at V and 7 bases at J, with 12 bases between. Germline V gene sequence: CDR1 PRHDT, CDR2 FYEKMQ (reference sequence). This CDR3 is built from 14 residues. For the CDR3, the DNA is TGTGCCAGCAGCCAGGGACGGTTGAATTCACCCCTCCACTTT. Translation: CASSQGRLNSPLHF.

The CDR3 region is CSAPNLHRGVAGYTF. DNA for the CDR3: TGCAGTGCTCCGAATTTGCACAGGGGAGTTGCTGGCTACACCTTC. The V gene is TRBV20-1, the J gene TRBJ1-2; 7 nucleotides match TRBD1. Germline V gene lookup returns CDR1 DFQATT and CDR2 SNEGSKA (reference sequence). V trimming: 5 bases; J trimming: 7 bases; junction bases outside the gene matches: 16. The CDR3 has 15 residues.

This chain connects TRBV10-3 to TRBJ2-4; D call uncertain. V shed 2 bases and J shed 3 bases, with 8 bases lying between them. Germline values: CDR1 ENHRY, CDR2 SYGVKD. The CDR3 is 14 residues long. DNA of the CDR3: TGTGCCATCAGTGAGGAGATAGACAAAAACATTCAGTACTTC. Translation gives CAISEEIDKNIQYF.

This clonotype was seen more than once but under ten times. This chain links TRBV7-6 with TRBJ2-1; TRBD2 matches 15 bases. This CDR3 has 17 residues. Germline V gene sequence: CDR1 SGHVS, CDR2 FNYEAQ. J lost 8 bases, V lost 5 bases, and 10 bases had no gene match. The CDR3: CASSGWTSGGAVDEQFF. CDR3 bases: TGTGCCAGCAGCGGATGGACTAGCGGGGGGGCCGTTGATGAGCAGTTCTTC.

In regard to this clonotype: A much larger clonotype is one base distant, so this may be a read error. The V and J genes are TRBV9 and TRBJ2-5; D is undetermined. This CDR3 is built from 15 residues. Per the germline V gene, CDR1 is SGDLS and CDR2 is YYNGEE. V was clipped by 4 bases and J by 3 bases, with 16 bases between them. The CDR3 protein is CASSPNSDTKETQYF. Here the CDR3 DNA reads TGTGCCAGCAGCCCGAATTCAGACACGAAAGAGACCCAGTACTTC.

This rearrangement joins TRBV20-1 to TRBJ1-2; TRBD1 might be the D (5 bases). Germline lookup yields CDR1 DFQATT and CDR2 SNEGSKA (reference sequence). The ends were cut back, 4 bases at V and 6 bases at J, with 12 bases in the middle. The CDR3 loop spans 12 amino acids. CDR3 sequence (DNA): TGCAGTGCTACGTCAGGGAAAAATGGCTACACCTTC. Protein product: CSATSGKNGYTF.

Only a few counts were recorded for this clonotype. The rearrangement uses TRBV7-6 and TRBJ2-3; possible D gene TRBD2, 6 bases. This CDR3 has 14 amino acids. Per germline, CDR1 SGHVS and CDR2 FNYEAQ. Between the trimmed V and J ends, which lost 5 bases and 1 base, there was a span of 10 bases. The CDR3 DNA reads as TGTGCCAGCAGCCTCTGGGAGGGCACAGATACGCAGTATTTT. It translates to CASSLWEGTDTQYF.

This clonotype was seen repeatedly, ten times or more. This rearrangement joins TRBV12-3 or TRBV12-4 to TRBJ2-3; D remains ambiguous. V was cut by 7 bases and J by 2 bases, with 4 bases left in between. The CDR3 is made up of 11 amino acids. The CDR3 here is CASTLTDTQYF. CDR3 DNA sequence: TGTGCCAGCACCCTCACAGATACGCAGTATTTT.

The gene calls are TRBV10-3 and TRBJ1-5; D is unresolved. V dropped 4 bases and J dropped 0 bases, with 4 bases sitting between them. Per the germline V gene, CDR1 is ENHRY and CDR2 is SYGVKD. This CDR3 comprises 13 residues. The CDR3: CAISGPSNQPQHF. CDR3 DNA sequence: TGTGCCATCAGTGGCCCTAGCAATCAGCCCCAGCATTTT.

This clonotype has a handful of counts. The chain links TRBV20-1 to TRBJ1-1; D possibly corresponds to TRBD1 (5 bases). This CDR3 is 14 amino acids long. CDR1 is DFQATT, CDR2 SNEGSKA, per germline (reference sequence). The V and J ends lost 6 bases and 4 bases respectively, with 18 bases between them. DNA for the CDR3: TGCAGTGCCATCCACCCGACAGCGGCCACTGAAGCTTTCTTT. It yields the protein CSAIHPTAATEAFF.

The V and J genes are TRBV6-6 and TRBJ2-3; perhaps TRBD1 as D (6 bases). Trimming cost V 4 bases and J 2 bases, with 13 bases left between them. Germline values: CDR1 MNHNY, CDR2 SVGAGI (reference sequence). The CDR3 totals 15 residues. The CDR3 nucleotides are TGTGCCAGCAGTTCCGGACAGCCATACACAGATACGCAGTATTTT. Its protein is CASSSGQPYTDTQYF.

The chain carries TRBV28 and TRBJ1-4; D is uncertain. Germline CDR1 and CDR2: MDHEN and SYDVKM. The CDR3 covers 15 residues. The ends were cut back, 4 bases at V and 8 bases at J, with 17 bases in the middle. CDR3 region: CASSSPPGTGEKLFF. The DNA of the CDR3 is TGTGCCAGCAGTTCCCCCCCGGGAACCGGGGAAAAACTGTTTTTT.

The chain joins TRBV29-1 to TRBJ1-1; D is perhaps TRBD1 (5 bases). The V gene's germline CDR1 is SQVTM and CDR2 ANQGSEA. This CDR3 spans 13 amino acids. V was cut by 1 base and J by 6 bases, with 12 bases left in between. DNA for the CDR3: TGCAGCGTTGAAGCGAGGGGTAGAGCTGAAGCTTTCTTT. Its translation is CSVEARGRAEAFF.

This CDR3 reads CASSPEIEETEAFF. CDR3 coding DNA: TGTGCCAGCTCACCTGAGATAGAAGAGACTGAAGCTTTCTTT. V usage is TRBV18 and J usage is TRBJ1-1; no clear D. V lost 3 bases and J 5 bases, leaving 13 bases between the germline ends. Germline V lookup: CDR1 KGHSH, CDR2 LQKENI. CDR3 size: 14 residues.

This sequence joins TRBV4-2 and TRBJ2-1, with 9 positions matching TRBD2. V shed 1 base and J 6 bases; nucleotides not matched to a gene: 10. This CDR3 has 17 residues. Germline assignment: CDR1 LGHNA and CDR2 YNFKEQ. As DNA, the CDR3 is TGTGCCAGCAGCCAAGCCCCATGGGGCGGGGGGGCCAATGAGCAGTTCTTC. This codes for CASSQAPWGGGANEQFF.

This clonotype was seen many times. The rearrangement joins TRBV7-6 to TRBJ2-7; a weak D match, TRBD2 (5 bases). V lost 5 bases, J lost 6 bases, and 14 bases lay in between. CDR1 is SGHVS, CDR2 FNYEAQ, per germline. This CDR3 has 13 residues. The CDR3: CASSPRGGSEQYF. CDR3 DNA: TGTGCCAGCAGCCCCCGAGGTGGGAGCGAGCAGTACTTC. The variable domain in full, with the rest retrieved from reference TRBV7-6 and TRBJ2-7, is GAGVSQSPRYKVTKRGQDVALRCDPISGHVSLYWYRQALGQGPEFLTYFNYEAQQDKSGLPNDRFSAERPEGSISTLTIQRTEQRDSAMYRCASSPRGGSEQYFGPGTRLTVT.

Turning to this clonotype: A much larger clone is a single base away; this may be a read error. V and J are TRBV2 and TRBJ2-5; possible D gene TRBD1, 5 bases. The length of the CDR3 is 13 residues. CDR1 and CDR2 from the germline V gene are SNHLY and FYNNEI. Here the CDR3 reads CASSDPRQQTQCF. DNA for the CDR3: TGTGCCAGCAGTGACCCGAGACAGCAGACCCAGTGCTTC.

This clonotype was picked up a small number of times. In DNA form, the CDR3 reads TGTGCCAGCAGCTTAGATGGGACAGGGGAAGAGACCCAGTACTTC. Its protein product is CASSLDGTGEETQYF. The rearrangement uses TRBV11-3 and TRBJ2-5; 10 positions agree with TRBD1. This CDR3 contains 15 residues. V shed 0 bases and J 3 bases; nucleotides not matched to a gene: 1. Germline V gene data show CDR1 as SGHNT and CDR2 as YENEEA.

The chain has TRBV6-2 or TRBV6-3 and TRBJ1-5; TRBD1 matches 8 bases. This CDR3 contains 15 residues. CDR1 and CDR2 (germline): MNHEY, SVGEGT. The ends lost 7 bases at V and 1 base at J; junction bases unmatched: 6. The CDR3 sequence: CASNSGTGSNQPQHF. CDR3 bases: TGTGCCAGCAACTCCGGGACAGGAAGCAATCAGCCCCAGCATTTT.

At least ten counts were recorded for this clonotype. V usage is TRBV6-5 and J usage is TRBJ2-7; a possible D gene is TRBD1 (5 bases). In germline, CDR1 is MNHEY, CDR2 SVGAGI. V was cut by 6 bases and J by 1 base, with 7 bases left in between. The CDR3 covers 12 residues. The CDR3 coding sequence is TGTGCCAGCAGAAGGGGATCCTACGAGCAGTACTTC. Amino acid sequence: CASRRGSYEQYF.

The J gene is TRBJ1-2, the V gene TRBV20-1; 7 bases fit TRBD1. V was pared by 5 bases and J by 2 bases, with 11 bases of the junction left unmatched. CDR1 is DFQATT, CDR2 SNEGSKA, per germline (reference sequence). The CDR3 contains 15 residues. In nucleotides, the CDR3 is TGCAGTGCTCCCGCGCAACAGGGGATGAACTATGGCTACACCTTC. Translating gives CSAPAQQGMNYGYTF.

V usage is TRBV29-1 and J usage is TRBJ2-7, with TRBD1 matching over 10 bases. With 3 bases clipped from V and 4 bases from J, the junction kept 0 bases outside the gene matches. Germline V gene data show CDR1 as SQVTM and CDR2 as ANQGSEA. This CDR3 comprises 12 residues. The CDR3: CSVEGQGYEQYF. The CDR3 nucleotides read TGCAGCGTTGAGGGACAGGGGTACGAGCAGTACTTC.

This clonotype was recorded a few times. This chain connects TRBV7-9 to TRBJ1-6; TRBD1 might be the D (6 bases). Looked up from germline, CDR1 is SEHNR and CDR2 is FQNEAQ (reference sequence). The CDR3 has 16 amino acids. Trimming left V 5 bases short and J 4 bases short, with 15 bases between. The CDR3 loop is CASSLTGNRYNSPLHF. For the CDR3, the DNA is TGTGCCAGCAGCCTGACAGGAAATAGATATAATTCACCCCTCCACTTT.